This T cell receptor (beta chain) was captured by sequencing in a study of metastatic and nonmetastatic thyroid tumors. Study details: Where malignant and benign thyroid patients were concerned, repertoires were compared across blood and tumor or nodule tissue.

Nobody among the patients had been given any treatment before thyroid surgery. Trimming stripped 3 bases from V and 1 base from J, with 10 bases between. Germline CDR1 reads MDHEN; CDR2 reads SYDVKM. This CDR3 region has 14 residues. Study conclusions and caveats: In both blood and tumor samples, TCR beta diversity was reported significantly higher for malignant than benign nodules.

In the case of this clone: Its antigen remains unknown.

Original processing methods: For papillary thyroid cancer, a distant-metastasis classifier was constructed from CDR3 differences observed across clinicopathological groups. TCRdb reanalyzed the PCR reads with MiXCR. The V and J calls were not made by the authors but by TCRdb's processing. The profile shows about 34,000 clones, 35% to 45% of them singletons. The sequence was obtained from a female donor with papillary thyroid cancer or a benign thyroid nodule (not recorded which). Some clones in this sample may be carry-over from other donors' samples. The sequencing sample was made of tumor tissue. J is TRBJ2-7 and V is TRBV28, with D perhaps TRBD1 or TRBD2 (6 bases each). CDR3 DNA: TGTGCCAGCAGTTTGCGGGACACTTCCTACGAGCAGTACTTC. It encodes CASSLRDTSYEQYF.